The rows below give T cell receptor beta chains drawn from one sample of a study of regulatory T cells in long-lasting Graves disease. From the multiplex PCR reads, TCRdb called clonotypes with MiXCR, one entry per CDR3 protein. The table lists 500,000 or so distinct CDR3 sequences, roughly a sixth of them singletons. These data also featured in a second study, about T cells in Graves' hyperthyroidism and ophthalmopathy.

The sequencing here drew on peripheral blood mononuclear cells (PBMCs), taken at new diagnosis, from a patient treated with antithyroid drugs. The receptors were sampled from a woman between 40 and 65 years old with Graves disease. Each CDR3 is given with its conserved first and last residue. The D gene is left open where the match is weak. Size tells how often a clone was seen (once, few, many) or the class of an expanded clone, and some rows leave it out.

>TRBJ1-2|TRBV6-5|many|TRBD1
CASSYDLPGQGNYGYTF
TGTGCCAGCAGTTACGATCTGCCGGGACAGGGAAACTATGGCTACACCTTC
>TRBJ2-3|TRBV12-3/TRBV12-4|many|.
CASSPYRQEGVGADTQYF
TGTGCCAGCAGCCCTTACAGACAGGAGGGGGTAGGTGCAGATACGCAGTATTTT
>TRBJ2-5|TRBV7-2|many|.
CASSFVSRETQYF
TGTGCCAGCAGCTTTGTCTCAAGGGAGACCCAGTACTTC
>TRBJ2-7|TRBV24-1|many|.
CATSDAGSPSREQYF
TGTGCCACCAGTGACGCGGGGTCTCCCTCGCGGGAGCAGTACTTC
>TRBJ2-3|TRBV20-1|many|TRBD2
CSAREVVAGARDTQYF
TGCAGTGCTAGAGAGGTGGTAGCGGGGGCGCGGGATACGCAGTATTTT
>TRBJ2-7|TRBV2|many|.
CASSERAMYF
TGTGCCAGCAGTGAAAGGGCGATGTACTTC
>TRBJ2-1|TRBV30|many|.
CAWSASSSYNEQFF
TGTGCCTGGAGTGCCTCGAGCTCCTACAATGAGCAGTTCTTC
>TRBJ1-1|TRBV5-1|many|.
CASSLGTRWNTEAFF
TGCGCCAGCAGCTTAGGGACACGCTGGAACACTGAAGCTTTCTTT
>TRBJ2-1|TRBV6-9|.|TRBD2
CASSYSELAGEHEQFF
TGTGCCAGCAGTTACTCTGAACTAGCGGGGGAGCATGAGCAGTTCTTC
>TRBJ1-2|TRBV6-1|many|.
CASSEDPFGTLYGYTF
TGTGCCAGCAGTGAAGACCCTTTTGGCACCTTATATGGCTACACCTTC
>TRBJ2-1|TRBV3-1|.|TRBD2
CASSQERLAGGNEQFF
TGTGCCAGCAGCCAAGAAAGACTAGCGGGGGGGAATGAGCAGTTCTTC
>TRBJ2-3|TRBV20-1|many|TRBD2
CSARDPKRGRTDTQYF
TGCAGTGCTAGAGATCCTAAGCGGGGTAGGACAGATACGCAGTATTTT
>TRBJ1-5|TRBV12-3/TRBV12-4|.|TRBD1
CASSSGTGHQPQHF
TGTGCCAGCAGTTCCGGGACAGGGCATCAGCCCCAGCATTTT
>TRBJ2-1|TRBV20-1|.|TRBD2
CSARLAGGIYNEQFF
TGCAGTGCTAGACTAGCGGGGGGTATTTACAATGAGCAGTTCTTC
>TRBJ1-4|TRBV6-5|many|.
CASSYSTNEKLFF
TGTGCCAGCAGTTACAGCACTAATGAAAAACTGTTTTTT
>TRBJ2-1|TRBV5-6|.|TRBD2
CASSSAGLAGDPNEQFF
TGTGCCAGCAGCTCCGCCGGACTAGCGGGGGATCCCAATGAGCAGTTCTTC
>TRBJ1-5|TRBV12-3/TRBV12-4|many|.
CASSAGGNQPQHF
TGTGCCAGCAGTGCCGGTGGCAATCAGCCCCAGCATTTT
>TRBJ2-7|TRBV20-1|few|TRBD2
CSARPAGGSYEQYF
TGCAGTGCCAGGCCGGCGGGGGGCTCCTACGAGCAGTACTTC
>TRBJ2-6|TRBV2|.|.
CASRRGRSGANVLTF
TGTGCCAGCAGGAGGGGGAGGTCTGGGGCCAACGTCCTGACTTTC
>TRBJ2-1|TRBV30|many|.
CAWSVGSSNEQFF
TGTGCCTGGAGTGTGGGCAGCAGCAATGAGCAGTTCTTC
>TRBJ1-2|TRBV29-1|few|.
CSVEDGEINYGYTF
TGCAGCGTTGAAGATGGAGAGATTAACTATGGCTACACCTTC
>TRBJ1-1|TRBV2|many|TRBD1
CASSYRQGLSEAFF
TGTGCCAGCAGTTACCGACAGGGTTTGTCTGAAGCTTTCTTT
>TRBJ1-2|TRBV6-9|.|.
CASSYLANYGYTF
TGTGCCAGCAGTTACCTCGCTAACTATGGCTACACCTTC
>TRBJ1-5|TRBV14|few|TRBD1
CASSQARGTGEFRPQHF
TGTGCCAGCAGCCAAGCCCGGGGAACAGGGGAATTTCGGCCCCAGCATTTT
>TRBJ1-1|TRBV6-2/TRBV6-3|many|.
CASRREADTEAFF
TGTGCCAGCAGACGGGAGGCTGACACTGAAGCTTTCTTT
>TRBJ2-1|TRBV6-5|many|.
CASSYLRTDSYNEQFF
TGTGCCAGCAGTTATCTACGGACGGACTCCTACAATGAGCAGTTCTTC
>TRBJ2-1|TRBV6-1|.|TRBD2
CASKWGTSGGNEQFF
TGTGCCAGCAAGTGGGGGACTAGCGGGGGGAACGAGCAGTTCTTC
>TRBJ2-7|TRBV6-5|many|.
CASSSLNLEQYF
TGTGCCAGCAGTTCCCTTAACCTCGAGCAGTACTTC
>TRBJ2-1|TRBV9|.|.
CASSGQEYNEQFF
TGTGCCAGCAGCGGACAGGAGTACAATGAGCAGTTCTTC
>TRBJ2-3|TRBV18|many|.
CASSPTGDSTDTQYF
TGTGCCAGCTCACCAACGGGGGACTCCACAGATACGCAGTATTTT
>TRBJ2-1|TRBV9|.|.
CASSVGQNNEQFF
TGTGCCAGCAGCGTAGGACAGAACAATGAGCAGTTCTTC
>TRBJ1-1|TRBV10-3|.|.
CAIMYAGEAFF
TGTGCCATCATGTATGCAGGCGAAGCTTTCTTT
>TRBJ1-1|TRBV7-3|many|.
CASSPLPGMNTEAFF
TGTGCCAGCAGCCCATTGCCAGGCATGAACACTGAAGCTTTCTTT
>TRBJ2-4|TRBV24-1|few|.
CATSDPGEEYPPPLIALAKNIQYF
TGTGCCACCAGTGACCCCGGGGAGGAATACCCTCCCCCGCTTATTGCCCTAGCCAAAAACATTCAGTACTTC
>TRBJ1-5|TRBV12-3/TRBV12-4|many|.
CACATLGDQPQHF
TGTGCCTGTGCGACCTTGGGGGATCAGCCCCAGCATTTT
>TRBJ1-1|TRBV6-1|many|TRBD1
CASRVGQGLNTEAFF
TGTGCCAGCAGGGTCGGACAGGGATTGAACACTGAAGCTTTCTTT
>TRBJ1-4|TRBV10-3|few|.
CAVRTTNEKLFF
TGTGCGGTACGAACAACTAATGAAAAACTGTTTTTT
>TRBJ1-2|TRBV15|.|TRBD1
CATGARGLQGGGYTF
TGTGCCACCGGGGCTCGGGGACTACAGGGGGGTGGCTACACCTTC
>TRBJ1-5|TRBV12-3/TRBV12-4|many|.
CASSLSQAGLYSNQPQHF
TGTGCCAGCAGTTTATCCCAGGCGGGCCTTTATAGCAATCAGCCCCAGCATTTT
>TRBJ1-1|TRBV7-9|.|.
CASSIRDLEAFF
TGTGCCAGCAGCATAAGGGACCTCGAGGCTTTCTTT
>TRBJ1-4|TRBV20-1|.|.
CSASRNERLFF
TGCAGTGCTTCACGAAATGAAAGACTGTTTTTT
>TRBJ1-1|TRBV3-1|few|.
CASKRMGTEAFF
TGTGCCAGCAAACGGATGGGGACTGAAGCTTTCTTT
>TRBJ2-3|TRBV5-1|many|TRBD2
CASSLEWSGGAVDTQYF
TGCGCCAGCAGCTTGGAATGGAGCGGGGGGGCTGTAGATACGCAGTATTTT
>TRBJ2-5|TRBV28|.|.
CASSSQQETQYF
TGTGCCAGCAGTTCACAACAAGAGACCCAGTACTTC
>TRBJ2-4|TRBV3-1|.|.
CASSHQTEIQYF
TGTGCCAGCAGCCACCAGACAGAAATTCAGTACTTC